What follows is one T cell receptor (beta chain) and its context. The CDR3 is 15 residues long. Trimming removed 5 bases from V and 0 bases from J; junction bases left unmatched: 4. Germline V gives CDR1 MNHEY, CDR2 SVGAGI. This specimen comes from a study of blood T cell repertoires in COVID-19. Study context: Samples of COVID-19 (acute and convalescent) were obtained from the United States, Italy and Spain. In each case, the material was cDNA or gDNA derived from T cells, B-cell-depleted T cells, or PBMCs.

Per the original data handling: Amplified reference gene primers provided the basis for estimating nucleated cell counts. TCRdb keeps only in-frame clones here, not all; method: immunoSEQ multiplex PCR. V and J calls and clone size come straight from that table; D and trimming were deduced from the DNA. Of under 200,000 clones in the sample, around four fifths were seen once. The rearrangement uses TRBV6-5 and TRBJ2-1; TRBD2 matches at 7 bases. Sequenced material: peripheral blood. The TCR was taken from a middle-aged woman with acute or convalescent COVID-19. Written as DNA, the CDR3 is TGTGCCAGCAGTCAGCGGGATGGCTCCTACAATGAGCAGTTCTTC. Translating gives CASSQRDGSYNEQFF.